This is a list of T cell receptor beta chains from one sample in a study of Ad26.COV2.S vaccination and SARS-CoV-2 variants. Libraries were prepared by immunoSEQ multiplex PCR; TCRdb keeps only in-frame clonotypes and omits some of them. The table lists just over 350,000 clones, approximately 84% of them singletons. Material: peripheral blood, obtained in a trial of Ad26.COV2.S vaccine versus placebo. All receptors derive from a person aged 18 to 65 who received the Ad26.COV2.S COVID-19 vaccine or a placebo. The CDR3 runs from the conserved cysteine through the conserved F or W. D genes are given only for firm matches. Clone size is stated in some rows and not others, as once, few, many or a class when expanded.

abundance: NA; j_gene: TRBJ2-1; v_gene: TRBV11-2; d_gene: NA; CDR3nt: TGTGCCAGCAGCTGGGACGGTAGCTCCTACAATGAGCAGTTCTTC; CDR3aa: CASSWDGSSYNEQFF
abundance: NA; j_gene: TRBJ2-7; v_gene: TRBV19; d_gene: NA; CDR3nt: TGTGCCAGTAGGATGAATTTAGGCTACGAGCAGTACTTC; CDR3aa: CASRMNLGYEQYF
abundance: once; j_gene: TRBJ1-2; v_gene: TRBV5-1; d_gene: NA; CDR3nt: TGCGCCAGCAGCTTGGGTCAGAGTTATGGCTACACCTTC; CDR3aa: CASSLGQSYGYTF
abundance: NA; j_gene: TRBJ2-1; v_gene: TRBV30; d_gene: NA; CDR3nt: TGTGCCTGGAGTGTCCTAAACAATGAGCAGTTCTTC; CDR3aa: CAWSVLNNEQFF
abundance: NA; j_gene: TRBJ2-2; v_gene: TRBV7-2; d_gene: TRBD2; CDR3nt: TGTGCCAGCAGCTTAGATCGAAGCGGGATCGGGGAGCTGTTTTTT; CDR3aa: CASSLDRSGIGELFF
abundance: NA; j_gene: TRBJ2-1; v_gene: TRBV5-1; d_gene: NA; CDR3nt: TGCGCCAGCAGCTTGGCCCTCGGTGGGGGCTACAATGAGCAGTTCTTC; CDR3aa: CASSLALGGGYNEQFF
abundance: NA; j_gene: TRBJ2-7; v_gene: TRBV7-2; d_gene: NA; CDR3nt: TGTGCCAGCAGCTTACGGGGACGGGGCGAGCAGTACTTC; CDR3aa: CASSLRGRGEQYF
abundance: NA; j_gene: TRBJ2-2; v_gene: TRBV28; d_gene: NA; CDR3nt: TGTGCCAGCAGTTTGGTTGGACTTCTAAAGGGAGGGGAGCTGTTTTTT; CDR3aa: CASSLVGLLKGGELFF
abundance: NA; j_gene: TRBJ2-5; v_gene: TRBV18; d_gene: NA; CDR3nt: TGTGCCAGCTCACCAGACAGTCAAGAGACCCAGTACTTC; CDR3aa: CASSPDSQETQYF
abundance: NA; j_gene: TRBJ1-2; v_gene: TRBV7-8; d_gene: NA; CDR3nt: TGTGCCAGCAGCTTAGTACGATTCTATGGCTACACCTTC; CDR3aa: CASSLVRFYGYTF
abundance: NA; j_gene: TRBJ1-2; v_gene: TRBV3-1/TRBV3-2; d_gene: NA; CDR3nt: TGTGCCAGCAGCCAAGGGGAGGGGAACTATGGCTACACCTTC; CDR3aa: CASSQGEGNYGYTF
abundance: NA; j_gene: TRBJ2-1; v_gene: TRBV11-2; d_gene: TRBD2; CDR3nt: TGTGCCAGCAGCTCCTACCTTAGCGGGAGGCGTCCATTCTTC; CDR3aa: CASSSYLSGRRPFF
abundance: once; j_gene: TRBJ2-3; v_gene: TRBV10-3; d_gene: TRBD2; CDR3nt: TGTGCCATCAGTGGGCTAGCGGGATTCACAGATACGCAGTATTTT; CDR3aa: CAISGLAGFTDTQYF
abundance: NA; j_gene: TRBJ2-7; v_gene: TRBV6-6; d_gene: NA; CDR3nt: TGTGCCAGCAGTTACGAAGGGGGGCGCCCGGGCGAGCAGTACTTC; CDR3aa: CASSYEGGRPGEQYF
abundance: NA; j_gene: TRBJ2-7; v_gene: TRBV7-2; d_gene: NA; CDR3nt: TGTGCCAGCAGCTTAGATCACAGCTCCTACGAGCAGTACTTC; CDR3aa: CASSLDHSSYEQYF
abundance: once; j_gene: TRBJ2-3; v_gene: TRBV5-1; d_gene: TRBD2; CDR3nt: TGCGCCAGCAGCTCGACTAGCGCAAAAAGTGATACGCAGTATTTT; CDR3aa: CASSSTSAKSDTQYF
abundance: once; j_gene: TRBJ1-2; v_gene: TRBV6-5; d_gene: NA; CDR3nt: TGTGCCAGCACCTCCCCGGCAGTCGGCTACACCTTC; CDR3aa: CASTSPAVGYTF
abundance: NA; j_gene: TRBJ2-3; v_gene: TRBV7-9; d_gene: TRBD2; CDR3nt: TGTGCCAGCAGCTTAGACCAGCGGGAGGCATTAGATACGCAGTATTTT; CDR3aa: CASSLDQREALDTQYF
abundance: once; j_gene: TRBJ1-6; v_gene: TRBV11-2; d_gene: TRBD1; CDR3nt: TGTGCCAGCAGCTTCGACAGGGATAATTCACCCCTCCACTTT; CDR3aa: CASSFDRDNSPLHF
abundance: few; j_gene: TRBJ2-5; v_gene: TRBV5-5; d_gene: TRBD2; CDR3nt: TGTGCCAGCAGCTTTTTCAGTCTAGCGGGTCTCCAAGAGACCCAGTACTTC; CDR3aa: CASSFFSLAGLQETQYF
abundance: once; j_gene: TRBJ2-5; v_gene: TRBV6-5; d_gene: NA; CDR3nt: TGTGCCAGCTCACGGGGAGGAGAGACCCAGTACTTC; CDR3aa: CASSRGGETQYF
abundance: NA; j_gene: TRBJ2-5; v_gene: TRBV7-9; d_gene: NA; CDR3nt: TGTGCCAGCAGCTTACTCGGGCGTCAGGGGGGTCAGACCCAGTACTTC; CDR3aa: CASSLLGRQGGQTQYF
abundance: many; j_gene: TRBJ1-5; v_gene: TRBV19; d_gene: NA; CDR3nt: TGTGCCACCTGGACACGACTGCCCAAGGAGCCCCAGCATTTT; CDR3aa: CATWTRLPKEPQHF
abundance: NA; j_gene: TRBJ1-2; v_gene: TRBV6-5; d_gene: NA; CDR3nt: TGTGCCAGCAGGAGACACGGCTATGGCTACACCTTC; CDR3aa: CASRRHGYGYTF
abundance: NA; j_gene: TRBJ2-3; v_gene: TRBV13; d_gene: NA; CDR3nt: TGTGCCAGCAGCTTGAGTACAGATACGCAGTATTTT; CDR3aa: CASSLSTDTQYF
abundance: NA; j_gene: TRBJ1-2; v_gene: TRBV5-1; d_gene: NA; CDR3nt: TGCGCCAGCAGCTTGGGAGGGGCAAAGGGCTACACCTTC; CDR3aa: CASSLGGAKGYTF
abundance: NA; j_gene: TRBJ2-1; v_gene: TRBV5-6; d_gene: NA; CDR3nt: TGTGCCAGCAGCTTTGATGCGGATCCAAGCTCCTACAATGAGCAGTTCTTC; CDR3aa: CASSFDADPSSYNEQFF
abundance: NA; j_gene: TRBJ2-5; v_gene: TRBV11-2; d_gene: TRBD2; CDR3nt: TGTGCCAGCAGCGTTTTGACTAGCGGGAGTGGTGAGACCCAGTACTTC; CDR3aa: CASSVLTSGSGETQYF
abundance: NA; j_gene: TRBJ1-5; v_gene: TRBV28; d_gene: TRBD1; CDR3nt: TGTGCCAGCAGCCCAATAGGGCTAACAGGGGGGGCTCAGCCCCAGCATTTT; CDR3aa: CASSPIGLTGGAQPQHF
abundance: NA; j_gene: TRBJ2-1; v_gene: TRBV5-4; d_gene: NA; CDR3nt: TGTGCCAGCTACAACCCCACCTTAGGTAATGAGCAGTTCTTC; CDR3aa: CASYNPTLGNEQFF
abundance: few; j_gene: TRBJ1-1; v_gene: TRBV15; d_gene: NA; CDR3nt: TGTGCCACCAGCAGAGTATATCGTCGGGTTTGGAACACTGAAGCTTTCTTT; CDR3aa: CATSRVYRRVWNTEAFF
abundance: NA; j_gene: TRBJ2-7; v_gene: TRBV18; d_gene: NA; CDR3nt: TGTGCCAGCTCATCATCAGGGGGGAAGGAGCAGTACTTC; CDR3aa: CASSSSGGKEQYF
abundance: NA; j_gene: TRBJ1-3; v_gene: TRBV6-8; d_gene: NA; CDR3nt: TGTGCCAGCAGTTACTCCCTGCATCCTGGAAACACCATATATTTT; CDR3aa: CASSYSLHPGNTIYF
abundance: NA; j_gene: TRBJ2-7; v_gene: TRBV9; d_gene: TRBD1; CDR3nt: TGTGCCAGCAGCGTAGGAAGGGGGCCGAACGACGAGCAGTACTTC; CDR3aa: CASSVGRGPNDEQYF
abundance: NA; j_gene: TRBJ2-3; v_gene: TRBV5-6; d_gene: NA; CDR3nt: TGTGCCAGCAGCTTGGAAGGGGCATACTCAGATACGCAGTATTTT; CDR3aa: CASSLEGAYSDTQYF
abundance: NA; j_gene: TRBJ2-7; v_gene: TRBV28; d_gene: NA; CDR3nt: TGTGCCAGCAGATCGCGGGGCAGCTACGAGCAGTACTTC; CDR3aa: CASRSRGSYEQYF
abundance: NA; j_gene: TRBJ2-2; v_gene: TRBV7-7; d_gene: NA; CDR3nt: TGTGCTAGCTCCCTAGAGAGGGGGGGCGGGGAGCTGTTTTTT; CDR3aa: CASSLERGGGELFF
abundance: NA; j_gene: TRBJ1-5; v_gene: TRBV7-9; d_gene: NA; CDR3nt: TGTGCCAGCAGCTACAACAGGGTAGATCAGCCCCAGCATTTT; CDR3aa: CASSYNRVDQPQHF
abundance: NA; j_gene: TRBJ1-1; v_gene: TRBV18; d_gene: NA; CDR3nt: TGTGCCAGCTCACCATACCCGGGAGAGGATACTGAAGCTTTCTTT; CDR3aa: CASSPYPGEDTEAFF
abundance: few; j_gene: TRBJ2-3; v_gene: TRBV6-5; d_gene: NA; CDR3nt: TGTGCCAGCAGTTACGGGGCCAGTAACACAGATACGCAGTATTTT; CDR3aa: CASSYGASNTDTQYF
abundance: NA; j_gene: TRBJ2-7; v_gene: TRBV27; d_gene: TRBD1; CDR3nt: TGTGCCAGCAGTTGGTCCCGGGACAGCTCCTACGAGCAGTACTTC; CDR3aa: CASSWSRDSSYEQYF
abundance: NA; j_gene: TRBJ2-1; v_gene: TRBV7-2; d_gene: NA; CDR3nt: TGTGCCAGCAGCGTAGGCCGTACCGACAATGAGCAGTTCTTC; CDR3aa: CASSVGRTDNEQFF
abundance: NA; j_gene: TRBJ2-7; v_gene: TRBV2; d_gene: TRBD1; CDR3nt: TGTGCCAGCATAGGGACAGGAGAGTTCTACGAGCAGTACTTC; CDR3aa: CASIGTGEFYEQYF
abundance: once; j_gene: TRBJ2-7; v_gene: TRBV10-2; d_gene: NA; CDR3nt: TGCGCCAGCAGTGAGGGGGACACGTCCCACGAGCAGTACTTC; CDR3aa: CASSEGDTSHEQYF
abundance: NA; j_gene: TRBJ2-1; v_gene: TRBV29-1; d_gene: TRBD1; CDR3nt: TGCAGCGCCTGGGACAGGGTAGATGAGCAGTTCTTC; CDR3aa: CSAWDRVDEQFF
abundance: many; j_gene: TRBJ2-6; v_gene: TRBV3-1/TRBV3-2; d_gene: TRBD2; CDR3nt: TGTGCCAGCAGCCAACGGGGGGAGACTGGGGCCAACGTCCTGACTTTC; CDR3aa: CASSQRGETGANVLTF
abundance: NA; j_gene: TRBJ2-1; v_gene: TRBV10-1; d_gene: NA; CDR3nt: TGCGCCAGCAGTGAGTCTGTAGGGGACGAGGGGTTTGAGCAGTTCTTC; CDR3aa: CASSESVGDEGFEQFF
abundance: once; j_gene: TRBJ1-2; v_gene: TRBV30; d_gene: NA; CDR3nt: TGTGCCTGGAGAGGAGACAACTATGGCTACACCTTC; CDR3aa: CAWRGDNYGYTF
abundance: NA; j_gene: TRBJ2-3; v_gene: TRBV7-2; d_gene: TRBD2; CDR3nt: TGTGCCAGCAGCTATCTAGCGGGGGGGTACTCTAGCACAGATACGCAGTATTTT; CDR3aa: CASSYLAGGYSSTDTQYF
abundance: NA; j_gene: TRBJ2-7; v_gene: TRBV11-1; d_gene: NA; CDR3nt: TGTGCCAGCAGCTTTAACGGGGGACCTCTCTACGAGCAGTACTTC; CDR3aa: CASSFNGGPLYEQYF